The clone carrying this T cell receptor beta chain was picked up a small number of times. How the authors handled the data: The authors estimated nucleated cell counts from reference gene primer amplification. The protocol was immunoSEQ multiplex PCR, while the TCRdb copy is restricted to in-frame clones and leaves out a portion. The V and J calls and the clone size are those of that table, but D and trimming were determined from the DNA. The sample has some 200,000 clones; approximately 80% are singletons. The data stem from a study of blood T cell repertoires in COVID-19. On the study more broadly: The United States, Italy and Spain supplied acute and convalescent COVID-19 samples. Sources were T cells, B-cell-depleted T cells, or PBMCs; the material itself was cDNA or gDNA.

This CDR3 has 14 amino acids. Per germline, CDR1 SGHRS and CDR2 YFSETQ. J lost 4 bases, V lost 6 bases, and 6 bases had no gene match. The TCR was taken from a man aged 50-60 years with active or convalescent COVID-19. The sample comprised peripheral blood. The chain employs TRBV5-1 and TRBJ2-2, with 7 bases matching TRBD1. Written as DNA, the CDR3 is TGCGCCAGCACCCCAGGGACAGCCACCGGGGAGCTGTTTTTT. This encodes CASTPGTATGELFF.